Included here is one T cell receptor beta chain sequence, with context. The antigen is undetermined. By way of CD45RO/CCR7/CD25/CD127/CD95/CD27, the CD4+ regulatory, stem cell-like memory, central memory and naive cells were sorted. The isolated RNA, all of it, was reverse transcribed, so expressed TCRB transcripts were what got sequenced. An average of about 3.5 million reads was obtained for naive, central memory and regulatory T cell samples. Profiled with immunoSEQ multiplex PCR; TCRdb holds only in-frame clones, not every one. The sample contains 200,000 to 250,000 clones, about 71% of which appear only once. The sample comes from a study of beta chain features in type 1 diabetes. Notes on the study in general: These data did not resolve whether HLA type affects TCRB rearrangement. Patients with type 1 diabetes showed fewer VDJ junction insertions and more deletions.

Trimming removed 5 bases from V and 4 bases from J; junction bases left unmatched: 3. This CDR3 region has 13 residues. CDR1 is GTSNPN and CDR2 is SVGIG in the germline V gene (reference sequence). The source of this sequence is a young man in good health. The sequenced sample consisted of naive CD4+ T cells from blood. The gene calls are TRBV30 and TRBJ2-3; 10 bases agree with TRBD2. CDR3 nucleotides: TGTGCCTGGGCTAGCGGGGGAGCAGATACGCAGTATTTT. Translating gives CAWASGGADTQYF.